The 27 T cell receptor beta chains below come from one sample, sequenced in a study of T cell changes during pregnancy in multiple sclerosis. This table comes from immunoSEQ multiplex PCR, and its TCRdb copy is limited to in-frame clones, with some not included. This sample has 50,000 or so clones, with 85% to 95% found just once. Here the sequenced sample was CD4+ T cells from peripheral blood mononuclear cells, taken in the third trimester of pregnancy. Source of these receptors: a female donor with multiple sclerosis, enrolled in a pregnancy study.

V gene TRBV27 combines with J gene TRBJ1-6; D gene ambiguous. Trimming cost V 0 bases and J 5 bases, with 5 bases left between them. Germline V lookup: CDR1 MNHEY, CDR2 SMNVEV (reference sequence). The CDR3 totals 14 residues. CDR3 sequence: CASSLSADNSPLHF. DNA of the CDR3: TGTGCCAGCAGTTTATCCGCGGATAATTCACCCCTCCACTTT.

There are a few counts of this clone. The gene calls are TRBV6-4 and TRBJ1-1; D not resolved. V lost 3 bases to trimming and J lost 1 base, with 6 bases between them. The CDR3 spans 13 residues. CDR1 and CDR2 from the germline V gene are MRHNA and SNTAGT. In DNA form, the CDR3 reads TGTGCCAGCAGTGAACAGTGGAACACTGAAGCTTTCTTT. Protein sequence: CASSEQWNTEAFF.

J is TRBJ2-1 and V is TRBV27, with 11 bases identical to TRBD1. Germline V gives CDR1 MNHEY, CDR2 SMNVEV (reference sequence). V was pared by 4 bases and J by 10 bases, with 12 bases of the junction left unmatched. This CDR3 contains 16 residues. The CDR3 reads CASSWDLPGQGEEQFF. CDR3 nucleotide sequence: TGTGCCAGCAGTTGGGACCTTCCGGGACAGGGGGAGGAGCAGTTCTTC.

V usage is TRBV19 and J usage is TRBJ2-2; TRBD2 is a possible D gene (5 bases). Trimming took off 3 bases at V and 6 bases at J, with 20 bases between the two ends. The CDR3 totals 17 residues. Germline assignment: CDR1 LNHDA and CDR2 SQIVND (reference sequence). The CDR3 DNA sequence: TGTGCCAGTAGTATCGCCTCTGTCGGGGTATTCGCCGGGGAGCTGTTTTTT. Protein: CASSIASVGVFAGELFF.

This clone was detected ten times or more. The chain couples TRBV7-2 to TRBJ1-6, with a weak D call TRBD1 (6 bases). Germline V gene lookup returns CDR1 SGHTA and CDR2 FQGNSA. The CDR3 covers 16 residues. V was cut by 5 bases and J by 7 bases, with 18 bases left in between. CDR3 nucleotides: TGTGCCAGCAGCGCACAGACAGGAAGGGGGAATTCACCCCTCCACTTT. It translates to CASSAQTGRGNSPLHF.

The chain couples TRBV18 to TRBJ1-3; TRBD1 agrees at 9 bases. This CDR3 is built from 18 residues. Germline trimming cut 1 base from V and 1 base from J; bases unmatched to any gene: 8. Germline values: CDR1 KGHSH, CDR2 LQKENI. CDR3 in amino acids: CASSPLGQGRLSGNTIYF. The CDR3 coding sequence is TGTGCCAGCTCACCACTTGGACAGGGGAGGCTGTCTGGAAACACCATATATTTT. Drawing the rest from reference TRBV18 and TRBJ1-3, the complete variable domain is NAGVMQNPRHLVRRRGQEARLRCSPMKGHSHVYWYRQLPEEGLKFMVYLQKENIIDESGMPKERFSAEFPKEGPSILRIQQVVRGDSAAYFCASSPLGQGRLSGNTIYFGEGSWLTVV.

V usage is TRBV6-5 and J usage is TRBJ1-3; TRBD1 is a possible D gene (5 bases). Germline V CDR1 and CDR2: MNHEY, SVGAGI. The CDR3 totals 15 residues. V gave up 6 bases and J gave up 1 base, with 13 bases separating them. The CDR3 region is CASRPGGASGNTIYF. DNA of the CDR3: TGTGCCAGCAGGCCCGGTGGGGCTTCTGGAAACACCATATATTTT.

The CDR3 loop reads CASSLVASGGRYNEQFF. The CDR3 coding sequence is TGTGCCAGCAGCTTAGTGGCTAGCGGGGGTAGATACAATGAGCAGTTCTTC. The V call is TRBV7-2, the J call TRBJ2-1; 10 bases are a match to TRBD2. V lost 1 base to trimming and J lost 4 bases; unmatched junction nucleotides: 7. Germline V CDR1 and CDR2: SGHTA, FQGNSA. The CDR3 is made up of 17 amino acids.

The chain uses TRBV27 and TRBJ1-1; D is possibly TRBD1 (6 bases). V dropped 5 bases and J dropped 0 bases, with 22 bases sitting between them. The CDR3 sequence is 18 residues long. Germline CDR1 MNHEY, CDR2 SMNVEV (reference sequence). CDR3 nucleotide sequence: TGTGCCAGCAGTGCCTCGATTAGGGGGGGAGTTATGAACACTGAAGCTTTCTTT. Protein product: CASSASIRGGVMNTEAFF.

The chain carries TRBV18 and TRBJ2-7; 7 bases agree with TRBD2. The CDR3 is 15 amino acids. Germline V gives CDR1 KGHSH, CDR2 LQKENI. Trimming cost V 0 bases and J 2 bases; bases outside gene matches: 4. DNA of the CDR3: TGTGCCAGCTCACCACCGGGGCGGGGGACCTACGAGCAGTACTTC. Amino acids: CASSPPGRGTYEQYF.

This chain uses TRBV5-4 with TRBJ1-2, with TRBD1 as a possible D gene (6 bases). The germline gives CDR1 SGHNT, CDR2 YYREEE (reference sequence). V was shortened by 3 bases and J by 3 bases, with 12 bases between the two germline ends. CDR3 size: 14 residues. The CDR3 nucleotides are TGTGCCAGCAGCTCGTCTACAGGGTACTATGGCTACACCTTC. Its protein product is CASSSSTGYYGYTF. The variable domain in full, completed from reference TRBV5-4 and TRBJ1-2, reads ETGVTQSPTHLIKTRGQQVTLRCSSQSGHNTVSWYQQALGQGPQFIFQYYREEENGRGNFPPRFSGLQFPNYSSELNVNALELDDSALYLCASSSSTGYYGYTFGSGTRLTVV.

The chain couples TRBV9 to TRBJ2-5; 9 bases fit TRBD2. Unmatched junction bases numbered 15, after V lost 4 bases and J lost 5 bases. The CDR3 consists of 17 residues. Germline V CDR1 and CDR2: SGDLS, YYNGEE. The chain's CDR3 is CASSQSGGLAGRETQYF. CDR3 in DNA: TGTGCCAGCAGCCAGTCAGGGGGTCTAGCGGGGAGGGAGACCCAGTACTTC. Complete variable domain (other parts from reference TRBV9 and TRBJ2-5): DSGVTQTPKHLITATGQRVTLRCSPRSGDLSVYWYQQSLDQGLQFLIQYYNGEERAKGNILERFSAQQFPDLHSELNLSSLELGDSALYFCASSQSGGLAGRETQYFGPGTRLLVL.

The chain combines TRBV15 with TRBJ2-3, with a tentative D call TRBD2 (7 bases). CDR1 is LNHNV, CDR2 YYDKDF, per germline (reference sequence). This CDR3 comprises 16 residues. V was shortened by 0 bases and J by 1 base, with 11 bases between the two germline ends. The CDR3: CATSRDGGGGTDTQYF. The CDR3 DNA reads TGTGCCACCAGCAGAGATGGGGGGGGCGGCACAGATACGCAGTATTTT.

The chain employs TRBV9 and TRBJ2-5, with TRBD2 matching 9 bases. Per the germline V gene, CDR1 is SGDLS and CDR2 is YYNGEE. This CDR3 spans 15 amino acids. Trimming at V came to 0 bases and at J to 5 bases, leaving 5 bases not matched to a gene. In DNA form, the CDR3 reads TGTGCCAGCAGCGTAGGTAGCGGGGGTGGGGAGACCCAGTACTTC. This codes for CASSVGSGGGETQYF. The whole variable domain, filled in from reference TRBV9 and TRBJ2-5, reads DSGVTQTPKHLITATGQRVTLRCSPRSGDLSVYWYQQSLDQGLQFLIQYYNGEERAKGNILERFSAQQFPDLHSELNLSSLELGDSALYFCASSVGSGGGETQYFGPGTRLLVL.

This chain connects TRBV7-6 to TRBJ2-6; weak D call: TRBD2 (7 bases). Trimming removed 1 base from V and 2 bases from J, with 15 bases in between. CDR3 length: 18 amino acids. Germline assignment: CDR1 SGHVS and CDR2 FNYEAQ. This CDR3 reads CASSLEGGGQTGANVLTF. Here the CDR3 DNA reads TGTGCCAGCAGCTTAGAAGGGGGGGGACAAACTGGGGCCAACGTCCTGACTTTC.

V and J are TRBV11-2 and TRBJ2-3; 13 positions agree with TRBD2. This CDR3 region has 16 residues. Germline V gene lookup returns CDR1 SGHAT and CDR2 FQNNGV. Losses at the gene ends were 5 bases for V and 8 bases for J; bases not matched to a gene: 10. Here the CDR3 reads CASSEGLAGPGGTQYF. CDR3 in DNA: TGTGCCAGCAGCGAGGGACTAGCGGGGCCGGGCGGTACGCAGTATTTT.

V is TRBV6-4 and J is TRBJ1-6; 8 bases are shared with TRBD1. From germline, CDR1 is MRHNA and CDR2 SNTAGT. With 4 bases clipped from V and 7 bases from J, the junction kept 6 bases outside the gene matches. CDR3 size: 15 residues. This CDR3 reads CASSVEGQVNSPLHF. In nucleotides, the CDR3 is TGTGCCAGCAGTGTGGAGGGACAGGTAAATTCACCCCTCCACTTT.

The DNA of the CDR3 is TGTGCCAGTAAGAGAGACTATAATTCACCCCTCCACTTT. Translated, it gives CASKRDYNSPLHF. This chain joins TRBV19 and TRBJ1-6; D is unclear. With 7 bases removed from V and 3 bases from J, the gap between germline ends came to 7 bases. The CDR3 has 13 amino acids. Germline V CDR1 and CDR2: LNHDA, SQIVND (reference sequence).

The genes are TRBV18 and TRBJ2-3; 9 nucleotides agree with TRBD1. The V segment lost 4 bases and the J segment 3 bases; nucleotides outside the gene matches: 5. This CDR3 comprises 15 residues. In germline, CDR1 is KGHSH, CDR2 LQKENI. This CDR3 is CASSQRGQGTDTQYF. Written as DNA, the CDR3 is TGTGCCAGCTCACAGCGGGGACAGGGAACAGATACGCAGTATTTT.

The chain links TRBV9 to TRBJ2-3; D may be TRBD2 (6 bases). CDR1 is SGDLS, CDR2 YYNGEE, per germline. This CDR3 has 16 amino acids. Trimming took 1 base from V and 5 from J, leaving 17 bases between them. The CDR3 bases are TGTGCCAGCAGCGTATTGGGGAGGAGGACTGAAGATACGCAGTATTTT. It encodes CASSVLGRRTEDTQYF.

The gene calls are TRBV13 and TRBJ1-2; TRBD1 aligns across 8 bases. After removal of 4 bases from V and 5 bases from J, the junction contained 6 bases not matched to a gene. The length of the CDR3 is 14 residues. Germline values: CDR1 PRHDT, CDR2 FYEKMQ (reference sequence). The CDR3 reads CASSYQGALYGYTF. The DNA of the CDR3 is TGTGCCAGCAGCTACCAGGGGGCCTTATATGGCTACACCTTC.

Only one count was recorded for this clone. The V gene is TRBV5-1, the J gene TRBJ2-7, with 8 bases fitting TRBD2. The CDR3 runs to 14 residues. Germline V CDR1 and CDR2: SGHRS, YFSETQ. Trimming removed 4 bases from V and 0 bases from J; junction bases left unmatched: 3. DNA of the CDR3: TGCGCCAGCAGCACGGGAGGGTTCTCCTACGAGCAGTACTTC. It specifies CASSTGGFSYEQYF.

This chain joins TRBV7-2 and TRBJ2-1; weak D call: TRBD2 (6 bases). The CDR3 has 14 residues. The germline V and J ends were trimmed by 1 base and 9 bases, with 13 bases remaining between them. The germline CDR1 and CDR2 sequences are SGHTA and FQGNSA. For the CDR3, the DNA is TGTGCCAGCAGCTTAGTTGTGACTAGGGGTGAGCAGTTCTTC. Translating it yields CASSLVVTRGEQFF.

V is TRBV7-3 and J is TRBJ2-1; TRBD2 aligns across 12 bases. V shed 5 bases and J 7 bases; nucleotides not matched to a gene: 6. This CDR3 region has 15 residues. CDR1 is SGHTA, CDR2 FQGTGA, per germline. CDR3 in DNA: TGTGCCAGCAGCCCTAGCGGGGGGGCCGTGAATGAGCAGTTCTTC. It yields the protein CASSPSGGAVNEQFF.

This clone was observed once. This sequence joins TRBV11-2 and TRBJ2-3; D possibly corresponds to TRBD1 (6 bases). This CDR3 has 18 amino acids. CDR1 SGHAT and CDR2 FQNNGV come from the germline V gene. V was cut by 5 bases and J by 0 bases, with 21 bases left in between. The CDR3 protein is CASSQGTLTGLSTDTQYF. The CDR3 nucleotides read TGTGCCAGCAGCCAAGGGACCTTGACAGGTTTGAGCACAGATACGCAGTATTTT.

The V gene is TRBV7-2, the J gene TRBJ2-5, with a possible D match to TRBD1 (6 bases). The CDR3 has 12 residues. Per germline, CDR1 SGHTA and CDR2 FQGNSA. Trimming took 4 bases from V and 5 from J, leaving 8 bases between them. This chain's CDR3 is CASSYGQETQYF. As DNA, the CDR3 is TGTGCCAGCAGCTACGGACAGGAGACCCAGTACTTC.

The rearrangement links TRBV19 to TRBJ2-5; D perhaps matches TRBD1 (6 bases). CDR3 length equals 15 residues. Germline V gene data show CDR1 as LNHDA and CDR2 as SQIVND (reference sequence). V dropped 3 bases and J dropped 4 bases, with 15 bases sitting between them. CDR3 coding DNA: TGTGCCAGTAGTATCAGGGGTGGGGAAGGAGAGACCCAGTACTTC. Its protein is CASSIRGGEGETQYF. The full variable domain, with the rest looked up from reference TRBV19 and TRBJ2-5, is DGGITQSPKYLFRKEGQNVTLSCEQNLNHDAMYWYRQDPGQGLRLIYYSQIVNDFQKGDIAEGYSVSREKKESFPLTVTSAQKNPTAFYLCASSIRGGEGETQYFGPGTRLLVL.